This T cell receptor (beta chain) is drawn from a study of T-cell reconstitution after alpha-beta-depleted transplantation in children. The CDR3 is 14 residues long. CDR1 and CDR2 from the germline V gene are DFQATT and SNEGSKA (reference sequence). V dropped 2 bases and J dropped 5; count of bases not matched to a gene: 9. Unique molecular identifiers were incorporated during preparation of the TCRbeta library. TCRdb analysed the PCR reads with MiXCR anew, one entry per CDR3 protein. Seen here are roughly 670,000 distinct CDR3 sequences, around 14% observed once, and the top ten hold 0.75% to 0.85%. This clonotype was recorded many times. As yet, its antigen is unknown. Study results and limitations: Alpha-beta T cells about two months after transplant reportedly derived from several hundred expanded graft clones. Counts and diversity of T cells one year after transplant came mostly from newly produced T cells.

The rearrangement links TRBV20-1 to TRBJ2-7; TRBD1 matches at 7 bases. Material: PBMCs, obtained before TCRalphabeta/CD19-depleted stem cell transplant. The receptor comes from a girl aged 2 to 10 with congenital amegakaryocytic thrombocytopenia, due to receive a stem cell transplant. CDR3 sequence reads: CSARWPGGTNEQYF. The CDR3, as DNA: TGCAGTGCTAGATGGCCAGGGGGTACCAACGAGCAGTACTTC.